The sequence of this T cell receptor beta chain was determined in a study of blood T cell repertoires in COVID-19 (TCRdb year 2020). Regarding the study in general: Samples from collaborators originated in the United States, Italy and Spain and spanned both the acute and convalescent phases of COVID-19. The material from the prospective study consisted of cDNA or gDNA derived from T cells, B-cell-depleted T cells, or PBMCs. Deeply sampled blood TCRbeta repertoires from subjects exposed to, actively infected with, or recovered from COVID-19 were included in the dataset. The repertoires were released in a freely available public database meant as a resource for research on the immune response to SARS-CoV-2. The samples were drawn from the first 160 participants of the ongoing ImmuneRACE study and from 950 to 1,500 subjects provided by 6 global collaborators. A de-identified subject ID, COVID-19 status, age in years and sex were almost always included in the sample metadata. Where available, HLA class I and class II types were obtained from metadata supplied by the sample provider rather than from assay-based typing.

V lost 6 bases and J lost 1 base; the stretch between them is 10 bases long. CDR1 SNHLY and CDR2 FYNNEI are derived from the germline V gene. From cysteine to phenylalanine, the CDR3 is 13 amino acids long. The read is trimmed to its CDR3 DNA, 39 bases read in frame from base 1. In the prospective study, participants were about 18 to 100 years old, resided in about two dozen geographic areas of the United States, and were enrolled through a virtual design. In the prospective study, participants were assigned to cohorts based on the clinical history participants reported in a screening survey and a study questionnaire. Recovered participants in ImmuneRACE Cohort 3 were defined by two consecutive negative NP/OP PCR tests, clearance by a healthcare professional, or resolution of symptoms. In the prospective study, whole blood, serum and a nasopharyngeal or oropharyngeal swab were collected from each participant by mobile phlebotomists. Prospective study participants could optionally give additional blood draws and questionnaires over an approximately 2-month period. Before DNA extraction, blood samples from the prospective study were shipped at room temperature or frozen.

TCRbeta CDR3 regions were amplified from genomic DNA using the immunoSEQ Assay, a bias-controlled multiplex PCR. The original methods were these. Within the assay, amplification of reference gene primers was used to estimate how many nucleated cells each sample contained. To quantify the absolute abundance of each unique TCRbeta CDR3 rearrangement, sequence reads were collapsed and filtered. For each sample, productive Simpson clonality was calculated by taking the square root of Simpson's diversity index across productive rearrangements. The source is immuneACCESS, and TCRdb retained only in-frame sequences with V and J called. Part of the clones is not carried over; for the studies checked, unresolved V genes explain less than half of this, and the remainder is unexplained. From that table come the V and J calls and clone size; the DNA was used to work out D and trimming. For this sample the table gives approximately 200,000 clones, of which around 89% were detected only once. The ten largest clonotypes hold 1.2% of the sample.

Paper-wide results and their limitations: How much clinical and demographic metadata was included differed by source and by participant, and the metadata was provided uncurated.

Details on this clone: Its antigen has not been determined. Per-base quality was not reported, and no clone a single base away is much larger than it.

The V and J genes are TRBV2 and TRBJ2-7; the D gene is unclear. What was sequenced was PBMCs or T cells enriched from blood (not recorded which). The source of this sequence is a young man who had recovered from COVID-19. The CDR3 reads as follows: CASRIGSSYEQYF. The sequenced DNA is TGTGCCAGCAGGATCGGTAGTTCCTACGAGCAGTACTTC. This CDR3, with the reference TRBV2 and TRBJ2-7 proteins standing in past its ends, gives the full variable domain EPEVTQTPSHQVTQMGQEVILRCVPISNHLYFYWYRQILGQKVEFLVSFYNNEISEKSEIFDDQFSVERPDGSNFTLKIRSTKLEDSAMYFCASRIGSSYEQYFGPGTRLTVT.